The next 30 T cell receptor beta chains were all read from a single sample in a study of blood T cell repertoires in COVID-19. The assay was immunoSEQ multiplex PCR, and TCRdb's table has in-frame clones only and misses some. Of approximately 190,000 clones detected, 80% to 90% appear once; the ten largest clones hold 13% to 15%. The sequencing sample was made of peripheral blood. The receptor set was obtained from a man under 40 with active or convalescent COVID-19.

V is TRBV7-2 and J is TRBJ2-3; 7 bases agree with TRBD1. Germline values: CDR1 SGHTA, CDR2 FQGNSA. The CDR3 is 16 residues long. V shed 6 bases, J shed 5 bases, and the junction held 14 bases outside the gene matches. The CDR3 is CASRLGHRGDRDTQYF. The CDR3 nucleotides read TGTGCCAGCAGATTGGGTCACAGGGGAGATCGAGATACGCAGTATTTT.

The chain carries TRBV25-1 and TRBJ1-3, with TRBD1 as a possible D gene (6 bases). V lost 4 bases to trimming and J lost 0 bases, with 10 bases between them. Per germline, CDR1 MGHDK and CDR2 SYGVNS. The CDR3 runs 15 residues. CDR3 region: CASSGTARSGNTIYF. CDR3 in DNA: TGTGCCAGCAGTGGGACAGCTCGCTCTGGAAACACCATATATTTT. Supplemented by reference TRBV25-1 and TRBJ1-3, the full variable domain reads EADIYQTPRYLVIGTGKKITLECSQTMGHDKMYWYQQDPGMELHLIHYSYGVNSTEKGDLSSESTVSRIRTEHFPLTLESARPSHTSQYLCASSGTARSGNTIYFGEGSWLTVV.

The CDR3 sequence: CASTLGENGYTF. The CDR3 nucleotides are TGTGCCAGCACCCTGGGAGAGAATGGCTACACCTTC. This chain joins TRBV7-9 and TRBJ1-2; D ambiguous. This CDR3 has 12 residues. Per the germline V gene, CDR1 is SEHNR and CDR2 is FQNEAQ (reference sequence). V was pared by 7 bases and J by 6 bases, with 12 bases between.

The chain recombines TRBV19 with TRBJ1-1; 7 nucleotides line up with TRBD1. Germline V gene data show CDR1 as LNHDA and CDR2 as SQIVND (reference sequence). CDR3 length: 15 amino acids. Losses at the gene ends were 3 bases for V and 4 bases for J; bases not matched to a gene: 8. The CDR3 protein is CASSIADRAATEAFF. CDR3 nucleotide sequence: TGTGCCAGTAGTATTGCTGACAGGGCTGCCACTGAAGCTTTCTTT.

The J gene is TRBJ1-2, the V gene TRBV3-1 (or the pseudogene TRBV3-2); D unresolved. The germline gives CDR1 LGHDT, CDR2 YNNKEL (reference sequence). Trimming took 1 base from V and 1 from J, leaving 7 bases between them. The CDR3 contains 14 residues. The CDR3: CASSQGAGNYGYTF. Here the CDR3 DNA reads TGTGCCAGCAGCCAAGGTGCCGGTAACTATGGCTACACCTTC.

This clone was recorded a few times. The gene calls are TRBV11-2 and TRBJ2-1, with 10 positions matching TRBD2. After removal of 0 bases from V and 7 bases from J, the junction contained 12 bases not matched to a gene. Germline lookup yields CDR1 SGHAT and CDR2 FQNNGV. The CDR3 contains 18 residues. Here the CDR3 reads CASSLDPAGGPRSNEQFF. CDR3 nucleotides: TGTGCCAGCAGCTTAGACCCAGCGGGGGGGCCTCGGTCAAATGAGCAGTTCTTC.

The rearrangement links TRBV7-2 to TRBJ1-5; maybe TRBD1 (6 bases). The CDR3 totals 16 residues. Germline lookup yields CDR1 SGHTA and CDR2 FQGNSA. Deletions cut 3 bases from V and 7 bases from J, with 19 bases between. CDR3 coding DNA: TGTGCCAGCAGCTTCCGAAACAGGGAATGGGAACAGCCCCAGCATTTT. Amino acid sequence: CASSFRNREWEQPQHF.

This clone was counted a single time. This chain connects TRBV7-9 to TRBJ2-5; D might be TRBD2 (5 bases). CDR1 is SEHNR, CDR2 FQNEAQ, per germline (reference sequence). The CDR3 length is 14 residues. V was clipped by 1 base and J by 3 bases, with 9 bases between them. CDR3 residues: CASSLDGGEETQYF. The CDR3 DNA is TGTGCCAGCAGCTTAGACGGAGGAGAAGAGACCCAGTACTTC.

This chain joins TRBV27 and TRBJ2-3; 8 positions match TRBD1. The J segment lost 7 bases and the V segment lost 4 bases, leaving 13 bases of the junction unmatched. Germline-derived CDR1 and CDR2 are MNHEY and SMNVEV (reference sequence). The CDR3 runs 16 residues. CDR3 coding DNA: TGTGCCAGCAGTTCTCAGGGGGCTGATCCCAATTATACGCAGTATTTT. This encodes CASSSQGADPNYTQYF.

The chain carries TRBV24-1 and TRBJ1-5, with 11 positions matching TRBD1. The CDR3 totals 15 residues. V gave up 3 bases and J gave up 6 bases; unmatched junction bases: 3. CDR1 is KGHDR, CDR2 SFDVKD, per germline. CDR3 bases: TGTGCCACCAGTGATGGACAGGGGGCAGGTCAGCCCCAGCATTTT. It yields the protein CATSDGQGAGQPQHF.

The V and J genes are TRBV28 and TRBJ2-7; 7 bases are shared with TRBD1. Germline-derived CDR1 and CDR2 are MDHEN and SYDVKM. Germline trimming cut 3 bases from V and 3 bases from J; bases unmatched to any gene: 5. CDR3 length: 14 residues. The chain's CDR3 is CASSLTGNHYEQYF. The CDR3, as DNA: TGTGCCAGCAGTTTGACAGGGAATCACTACGAGCAGTACTTC.

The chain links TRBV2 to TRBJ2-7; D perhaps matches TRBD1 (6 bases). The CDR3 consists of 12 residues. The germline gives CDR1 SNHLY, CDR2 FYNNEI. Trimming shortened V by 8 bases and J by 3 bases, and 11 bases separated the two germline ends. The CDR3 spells CASGRGVYEQYF. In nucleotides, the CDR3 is TGTGCCAGCGGCAGGGGAGTCTACGAGCAGTACTTC.

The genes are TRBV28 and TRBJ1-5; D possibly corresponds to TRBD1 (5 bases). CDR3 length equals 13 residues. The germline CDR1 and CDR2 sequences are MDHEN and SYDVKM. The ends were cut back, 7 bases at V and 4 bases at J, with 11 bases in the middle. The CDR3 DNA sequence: TGTGCCAGCATGCGCGGGGGAAATCAGCCCCAGCATTTT. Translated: CASMRGGNQPQHF.

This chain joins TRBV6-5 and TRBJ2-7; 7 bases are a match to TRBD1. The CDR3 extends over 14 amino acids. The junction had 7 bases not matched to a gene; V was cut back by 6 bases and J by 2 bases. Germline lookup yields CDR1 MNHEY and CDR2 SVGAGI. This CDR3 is CASSAAGQAYEQYV. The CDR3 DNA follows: TGTGCCAGCAGCGCGGCAGGACAGGCCTACGAGCAGTACGTC.

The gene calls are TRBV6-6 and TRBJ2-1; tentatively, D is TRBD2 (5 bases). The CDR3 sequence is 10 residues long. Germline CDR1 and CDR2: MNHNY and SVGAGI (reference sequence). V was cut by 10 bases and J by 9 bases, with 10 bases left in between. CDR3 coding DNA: TGTGCCACCTACCGGGGTGAGCAGTTCTTC. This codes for CATYRGEQFF.

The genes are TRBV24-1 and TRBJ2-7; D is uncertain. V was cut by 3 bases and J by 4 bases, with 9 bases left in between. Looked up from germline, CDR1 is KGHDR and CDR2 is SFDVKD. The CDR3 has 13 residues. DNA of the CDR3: TGTGCCACCAGTGATAGAGGCGAGTACGAGCAGTACTTC. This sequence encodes CATSDRGEYEQYF.

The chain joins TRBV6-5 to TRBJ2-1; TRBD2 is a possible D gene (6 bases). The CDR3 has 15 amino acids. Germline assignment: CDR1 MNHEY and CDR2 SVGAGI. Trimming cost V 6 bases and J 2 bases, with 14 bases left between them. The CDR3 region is CASSTGLRTYNEQFF. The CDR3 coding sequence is TGTGCCAGCAGCACGGGACTCCGTACCTACAATGAGCAGTTCTTC.

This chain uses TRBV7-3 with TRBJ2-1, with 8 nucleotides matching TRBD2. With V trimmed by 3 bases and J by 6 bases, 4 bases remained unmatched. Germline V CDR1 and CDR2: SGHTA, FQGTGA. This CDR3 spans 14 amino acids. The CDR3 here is CASSLGLGGNEQFF. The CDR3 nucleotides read TGTGCCAGCAGCTTGGGACTAGGGGGCAATGAGCAGTTCTTC.

The DNA for the CDR3 is TGTGCTAGTGGTTTGGGGCCCGGGGAAGGCGACGGCCAAGAGACCCAGTACTTC. Amino acids: CASGLGPGEGDGQETQYF. The chain recombines TRBV12-5 with TRBJ2-5; possible D gene TRBD2, 5 bases. The CDR3 length is 18 residues. The V and J ends lost 1 base and 1 base respectively, with 19 bases between them. From germline, CDR1 is LGHNT and CDR2 FRNRAP.

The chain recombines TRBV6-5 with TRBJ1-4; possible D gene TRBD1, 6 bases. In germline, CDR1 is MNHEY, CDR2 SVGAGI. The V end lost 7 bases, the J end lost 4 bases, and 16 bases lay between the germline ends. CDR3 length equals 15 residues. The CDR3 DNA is TGTGCCAGCACCCTAAGGGGGACGGTTAATGAAAAACTGTTTTTT. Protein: CASTLRGTVNEKLFF.

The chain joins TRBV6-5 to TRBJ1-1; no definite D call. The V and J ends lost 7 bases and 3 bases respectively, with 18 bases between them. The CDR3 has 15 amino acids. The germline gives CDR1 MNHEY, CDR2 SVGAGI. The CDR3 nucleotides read TGTGCCAGCACCCCTTCCCCCGGGTCCTACACTGAAGCTTTCTTT. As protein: CASTPSPGSYTEAFF.

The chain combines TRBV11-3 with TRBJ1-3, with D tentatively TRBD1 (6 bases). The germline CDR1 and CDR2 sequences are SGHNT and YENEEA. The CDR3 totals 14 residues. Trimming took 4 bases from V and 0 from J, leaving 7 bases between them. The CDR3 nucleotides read TGTGCCAGCAGCTCAGGGGACTCTGGAAACACCATATATTTT. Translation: CASSSGDSGNTIYF. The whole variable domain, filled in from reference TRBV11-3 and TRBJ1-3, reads EAGVVQSPRYKIIEKKQPVAFWCNPISGHNTLYWYLQNLGQGPELLIRYENEEAVDDSQLPKDRFSAERLKGVDSTLKIQPAELGDSAVYLCASSSGDSGNTIYFGEGSWLTVV.

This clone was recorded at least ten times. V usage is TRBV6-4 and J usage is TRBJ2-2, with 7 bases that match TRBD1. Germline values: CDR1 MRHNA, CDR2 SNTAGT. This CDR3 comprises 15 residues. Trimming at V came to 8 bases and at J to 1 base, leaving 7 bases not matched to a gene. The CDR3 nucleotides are TGTGCCAGCGCGAAAGGACAGGAGAACACCGGGGAGCTGTTTTTT. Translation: CASAKGQENTGELFF.

The DNA of the CDR3 is TGTGCCAGCAGTCCCTCGGGATGGGGCAGGGGGCGAAGCACTGAAGCTTTCTTT. Its translation is CASSPSGWGRGRSTEAFF. V gene TRBV28 combines with J gene TRBJ1-1; 8 nucleotides match TRBD1. CDR1 is MDHEN and CDR2 is SYDVKM in the germline V gene. V lost 5 bases, J lost 4 bases, and 18 bases stayed unmatched. This CDR3 has 18 residues.

This CDR3 is CASSQGSNEQFF. CDR3 sequence (DNA): TGTGCCAGCAGCCAGGGGTCCAATGAGCAGTTCTTC. The chain couples TRBV11-2 to TRBJ2-1; TRBD1 might be the D (6 bases). Trimming removed 5 bases from V and 6 bases from J, with 8 bases in between. Per germline, CDR1 SGHAT and CDR2 FQNNGV. The CDR3 has 12 amino acids.

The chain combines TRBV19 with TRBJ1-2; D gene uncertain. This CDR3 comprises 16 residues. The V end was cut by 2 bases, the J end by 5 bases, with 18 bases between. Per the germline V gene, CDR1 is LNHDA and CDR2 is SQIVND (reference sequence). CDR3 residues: CASSIPSPGRFYGYTF. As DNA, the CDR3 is TGTGCCAGTAGTATACCGTCGCCGGGGAGGTTTTATGGCTACACCTTC.

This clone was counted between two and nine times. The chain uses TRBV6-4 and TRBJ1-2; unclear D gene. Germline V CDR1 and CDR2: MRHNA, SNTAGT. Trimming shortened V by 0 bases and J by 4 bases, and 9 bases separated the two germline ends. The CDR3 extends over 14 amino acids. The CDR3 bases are TGTGCCAGCAGTGACTCGGCAGAACCCTATGGCTACACCTTC. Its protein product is CASSDSAEPYGYTF.

The CDR3 DNA sequence: TGTGCCAGCAGTGAGGGTTCCTCTTCAGGGGCGGATGAAAAACTGTTTTTT. Translating it yields CASSEGSSSGADEKLFF. This chain joins TRBV25-1 and TRBJ1-4; the D gene is possibly TRBD1 (6 bases). Trimming removed 3 bases from V and 6 bases from J, with 20 bases in between. The CDR3 covers 17 residues. Germline-derived CDR1 and CDR2 are MGHDK and SYGVNS.

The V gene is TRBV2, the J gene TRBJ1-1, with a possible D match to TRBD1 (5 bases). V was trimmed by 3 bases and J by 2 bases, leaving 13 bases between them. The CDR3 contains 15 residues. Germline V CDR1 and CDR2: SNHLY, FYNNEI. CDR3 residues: CASSDRQIVNTEAFF. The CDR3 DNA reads TGTGCCAGCAGTGACCGACAGATAGTCAACACTGAAGCTTTCTTT.

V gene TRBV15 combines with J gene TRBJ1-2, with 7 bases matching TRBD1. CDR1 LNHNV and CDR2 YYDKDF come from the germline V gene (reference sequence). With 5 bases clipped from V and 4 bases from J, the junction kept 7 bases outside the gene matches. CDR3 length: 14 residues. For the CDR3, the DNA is TGTGCCACCAGCCCCCGACAGGGTCCCTATGGCTACACCTTC. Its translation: CATSPRQGPYGYTF. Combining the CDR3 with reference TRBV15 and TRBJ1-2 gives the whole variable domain DAMVIQNPRYQVTQFGKPVTLSCSQTLNHNVMYWYQQKSSQAPKLLFHYYDKDFNNEADTPDNFQSRRPNTSFCFLDIRSPGLGDTAMYLCATSPRQGPYGYTFGSGTRLTVV.